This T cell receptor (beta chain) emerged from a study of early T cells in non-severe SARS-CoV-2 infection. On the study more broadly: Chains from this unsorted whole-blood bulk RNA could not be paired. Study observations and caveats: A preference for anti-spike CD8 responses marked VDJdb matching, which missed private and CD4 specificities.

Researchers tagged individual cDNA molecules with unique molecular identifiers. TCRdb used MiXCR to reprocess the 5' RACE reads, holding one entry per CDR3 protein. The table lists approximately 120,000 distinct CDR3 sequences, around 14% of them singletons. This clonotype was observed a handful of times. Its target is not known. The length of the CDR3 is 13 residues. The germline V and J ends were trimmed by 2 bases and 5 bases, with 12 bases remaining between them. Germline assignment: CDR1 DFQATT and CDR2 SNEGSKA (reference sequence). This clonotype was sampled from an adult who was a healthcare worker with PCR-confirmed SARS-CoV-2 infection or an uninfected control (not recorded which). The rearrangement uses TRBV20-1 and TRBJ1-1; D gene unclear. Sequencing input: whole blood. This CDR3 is CSARMDLRTEAFF. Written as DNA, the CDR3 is TGCAGTGCTAGAATGGACCTCAGGACTGAAGCTTTCTTT.